This T cell receptor (beta chain) was captured in a study of spatial heterogeneity in lung cancer. Overall study: PBMC samples from follow-up, where available, were sequenced a median of roughly two years after resection.

A unique molecular identifier was carried by every single TCR cDNA molecule. TCRdb independently ran MiXCR on the 5' RACE reads; one entry per CDR3 protein. Altogether fewer than 55,000 distinct CDR3 sequences are present, more than 6.5% being singletons, with the ten largest covering 35%. This clonotype was seen many times. The CDR3 spans 16 residues. V was cut by 2 bases and J by 0 bases, with 11 bases left in between. Germline loops: CDR1 MNHEY, CDR2 SVGAGI. The time point denotes: blood at routine non-recurrence follow-up after resection. Whole RNA, isolated from tumor, nontumor lung or frozen PBMC, was sequenced without prior sorting.

The chain recombines TRBV6-5 with TRBJ1-3, with D perhaps matching TRBD1 (5 bases). The specimen comprised PBMCs, sampled at follow-up. The sequence was collected from a female donor with early-stage non-small cell lung cancer. The CDR3, as DNA: TGTGCCAGCAGTTACGGGACGGTGCGCTCTGGAAACACCATATATTTT. Translating gives CASSYGTVRSGNTIYF.